This T cell receptor (beta chain) stems from a study of cytomegalovirus exposure and HLA in healthy donors. Study-level points and caveats: It was taken for granted in presence/absence analyses that sequencing depth across donors was roughly uniform. In a later analysis, at a false discovery rate of 0.05, 17,000 or so TCR beta sequences were associated with HLA alleles.

Trimming took 7 bases from V and 7 from J; bases not matched to a gene: 2. This CDR3 contains 11 residues. The V gene's germline CDR1 is SNHLY and CDR2 FYNNEI. Remarks on this clone: Its specificity is unknown.

PCR was performed using 60 Vbeta and 13 Jbeta primers. This table comes from immunoSEQ multiplex PCR, and its TCRdb copy is limited to in-frame clones, with some not included. This table has 160,000 or so clones, 72% appearing once. J is TRBJ1-2 and V is TRBV2, with 8 bases identical to TRBD1. This TCR was sampled from a human donor in good health. The specimen sequenced was PBMCs. The DNA for the CDR3 is TGTGCCAGCACCAGGGGGCTTGGCTACACCTTC. Protein product: CASTRGLGYTF.